This TCR beta chain was found in a study of cytomegalovirus exposure and HLA in healthy donors (dated by TCRdb to the late 2010s). Looking at the study overall: A later analysis indicated that the 90 to 150 validation repertoires were generated on the platform also employed for the 650 to 850 repertoires of the first cohort. Besides the first cohort of under 700 subjects, a separate validation cohort made up of some 110 different subjects was used. The study was designed to test whether signatures of past pathogen exposure could be identified by cataloging public T cell receptors. To predict cytomegalovirus infection status, the study brought together high-throughput TCR immunosequencing, statistical association of individual TCRs with disease status, and machine learning. What the authors observed across the whole study: In the study, approximately 160 TCR beta chains were listed as associated with cytomegalovirus. According to the authors, the approach could potentially be generalized to other disease states and immunological phenotypes. Three of the identified cytomegalovirus-associated TCR beta chains were confirmed in vitro to be specific for cytomegalovirus antigens. The classifier was reported to diagnose cytomegalovirus status with high specificity and sensitivity in both the original and validation cohorts. Subsequent analysis determined that TCRs grouped into clusters in the first cohort also showed a tendency toward co-occurrence across the 120 or so validation repertoires, and 94% of cluster scores exceeded 0. A later analysis lacked HLA typing for the validation cohort, so it scored co-occurrence in that cohort across all 120 or so repertoires. Most TCR sequences were seen in very few donors, while some public TCRs were found in many individuals.

CDR3 length: 17 amino acids, cysteine to phenylalanine. Only the CDR3 region is kept as DNA, spanning 51 bases read in frame from base 1. CDR1 and CDR2 are read off the germline V gene as SGDLS and YYNGEE. Trimming costs V 3 bases and J 3 bases, and their ends lie 19 bases apart. Receptor libraries were prepared by the immunoSEQ multiplex PCR assay. The authors' analysis ran thus. A statistical classification framework was built to diagnose cytomegalovirus status from the catalog of TCR beta chain sequences. TCRdb re-hosts the immuneACCESS table, in-frame sequences only. Its copies lack some clones; in the studies checked, an unresolved V gene accounts for under half of them, and the cause for the rest is not known. V and J calls and clone size come straight from that table; D and trimming were deduced from the DNA. The sample yields 110,000 or so clones; 85% to 90% were counted once. The ten largest clones add up to roughly 2% of the sample.

The donors belonged to the validation cohort of about 110 subjects, which was separate from the roughly 670-subject first cohort. Concerning this clone itself: Its antigen is not yet known. The input lacks base qualities; no much larger clone sits a single base away.

This TCR was recovered from a woman between 25 and 40 years old in good health and CMV-seronegative. Sequenced input: PBMCs. The V and J segments used are TRBV9 and TRBJ2-1; perhaps TRBD1 is the D gene, with 6 bases matching. The sequenced DNA is TGTGCCAGCAGCGCCCTTTATCAGGGGAGCCTCTACAATGAGCAGTTCTTC. It translates as CASSALYQGSLYNEQFF.